A single sample is the source of the 23 T cell receptor beta chains below, sequenced in a study of cytomegalovirus exposure and HLA in healthy donors. The PCR was carried out with 60 Vbeta primers and 13 Jbeta primers. The protocol was immunoSEQ multiplex PCR, while the TCRdb copy is restricted to in-frame clones and leaves out a portion. There are roughly 120,000 clones in the sample; about 68% occur only once, and roughly 8.6% lies in the top ten. Specimen: PBMCs. The source is a woman aged 40 to 50 in good health and CMV-seropositive.

V is TRBV9 and J is TRBJ1-2; D ambiguous. CDR1 SGDLS and CDR2 YYNGEE come from the germline V gene. CDR3 length equals 11 residues. The germline V and J ends were trimmed by 2 bases and 5 bases, with 4 bases remaining between them. In DNA, the CDR3 is TGTGCCAGCAGCGTCGGGTATGGCTACACCTTC. It yields the protein CASSVGYGYTF.

This CDR3 is CASSQPGQGISYTF. The DNA for the CDR3 is TGCGCCAGCAGTCAACCGGGACAGGGGATTAGCTACACCTTC. The chain links TRBV23-1 to TRBJ1-2, with 10 bases lining up with TRBD1. TRBV23-1 is treated as an ORF (open reading frame) with a function not yet certain. After removal of 2 bases from V and 9 bases from J, the junction contained 6 bases not matched to a gene. The CDR3 has 14 amino acids.

The chain links TRBV7-9 to TRBJ2-5; TRBD2 is a possible D gene (5 bases). Trimming removed 3 bases from V and 3 bases from J, with 8 bases in between. Looked up from germline, CDR1 is SEHNR and CDR2 is FQNEAQ (reference sequence). The CDR3 has 13 residues. DNA for the CDR3: TGTGCCAGCAGCTTCACGGGAAAAGAGACCCAGTACTTC. This gives the protein CASSFTGKETQYF.

The J gene is TRBJ2-4, the V gene TRBV19; unclear D gene. The CDR3 is made up of 12 amino acids. V lost 8 bases, J lost 2 bases, and 7 bases lay in between. Germline V gene lookup returns CDR1 LNHDA and CDR2 SQIVND (reference sequence). The CDR3 protein is CASPLSKNIQYF. DNA of the CDR3: TGTGCCAGTCCCCTTTCCAAAAACATTCAGTACTTC. The full variable domain, in which reference TRBV19 and TRBJ2-4 provide the parts outside the CDR3, is DGGITQSPKYLFRKEGQNVTLSCEQNLNHDAMYWYRQDPGQGLRLIYYSQIVNDFQKGDIAEGYSVSREKKESFPLTVTSAQKNPTAFYLCASPLSKNIQYFGAGTRLSVL.

The chain has TRBV18 and TRBJ1-1, with D maybe TRBD1 (6 bases). CDR1 and CDR2 (germline): KGHSH, LQKENI. The CDR3 length is 14 residues. Trimming removed 2 bases from V and 2 bases from J, with 9 bases in between. The CDR3 DNA reads TGTGCCAGCTCACCATCACAGGGAAACACTGAAGCTTTCTTT. It is translated as CASSPSQGNTEAFF.

This clone is a singleton in its sample. The chain couples TRBV2 to TRBJ2-5; possibly TRBD2 for D (6 bases). Gene TRBJ2-7 matches the end of the DNA better, so the J call may be wrong. The CDR3 covers 14 residues. Per the germline V gene, CDR1 is SNHLY and CDR2 is FYNNEI. Here the CDR3 DNA reads TGTGCCAGCAAGACCGGGACTGCATCCTACGAGCAGTACTTC. It specifies CASKTGTASYEQYF.

V gene TRBV28 combines with J gene TRBJ2-1; 8 bases match TRBD2. The CDR3 runs to 15 residues. Losses at the gene ends were 2 bases for V and 1 base for J; bases not matched to a gene: 1. Germline values: CDR1 MDHEN, CDR2 SYDVKM. This CDR3 is CASSLAGGSYNEQFF. In nucleotides, the CDR3 is TGTGCCAGCAGTTTAGCGGGAGGTTCCTACAATGAGCAGTTCTTC. The full variable domain, in which reference TRBV28 and TRBJ2-1 provide the parts outside the CDR3, is DVKVTQSSRYLVKRTGEKVFLECVQDMDHENMFWYRQDPGLGLRLIYFSYDVKMKEKGDIPEGYSVSREKKERFSLILESASTNQTSMYLCASSLAGGSYNEQFFGPGTRLTVL.

J is TRBJ2-1 and V is TRBV27, with 16 positions matching TRBD2. The J segment lost 7 bases and the V segment lost 5 bases, leaving 14 bases of the junction unmatched. The germline V gene encodes CDR1 MNHEY and CDR2 SMNVEV (reference sequence). The CDR3 covers 19 residues. The CDR3 protein is CASSTQIGTSGRAQNEQFF. CDR3 coding DNA: TGTGCCAGCAGTACACAGATCGGGACTAGCGGGAGGGCCCAGAATGAGCAGTTCTTC.

The chain employs TRBV7-3 and TRBJ2-2, with 10 positions matching TRBD1. Trimming cost V 3 bases and J 4 bases; bases outside gene matches: 11. The CDR3 sequence is 18 residues long. Per germline, CDR1 SGHTA and CDR2 FQGTGA. CDR3 region: CASSLTGGDGLGTGELFF. CDR3 DNA sequence: TGTGCCAGCAGCTTGACAGGGGGCGACGGTCTTGGCACCGGGGAGCTGTTTTTT.

The V call is TRBV5-4, the J call TRBJ1-2; possibly TRBD1 for D (5 bases). This CDR3 spans 14 amino acids. The V and J ends lost 4 bases and 7 bases respectively, with 17 bases between them. CDR1 and CDR2 from the germline V gene are SGHNT and YYREEE (reference sequence). The CDR3 here is CASSPEDGGGGYTF. The CDR3 bases are TGTGCCAGCAGCCCAGAGGACGGGGGGGGTGGCTACACCTTC.

V is TRBV11-2 and J is TRBJ1-1; D unclear. V lost 3 bases and J lost 2, with 7 bases in between. The CDR3 has 13 residues. Germline V CDR1 and CDR2: SGHAT, FQNNGV. The CDR3 DNA follows: TGTGCCAGCAGCTTGGCAGTAAACACTGAAGCTTTCTTT. Its translation is CASSLAVNTEAFF. The whole variable domain, filled in from reference TRBV11-2 and TRBJ1-1, reads EAGVAQSPRYKIIEKRQSVAFWCNPISGHATLYWYQQILGQGPKLLIQFQNNGVVDDSQLPKDRFSAERLKGVDSTLKIQPAKLEDSAVYLCASSLAVNTEAFFGQGTRLTVV.

The chain joins TRBV2 to TRBJ2-1; tentative D call: TRBD1 (6 bases). V lost 6 bases and J lost 4, with 13 bases in between. The CDR3 loop spans 14 amino acids. From germline, CDR1 is SNHLY and CDR2 FYNNEI. The CDR3 is CASSPGAEYNEQFF. For the CDR3, the DNA is TGTGCCAGCAGCCCAGGGGCAGAGTACAATGAGCAGTTCTTC.

This clone was detected once. The rearrangement links TRBV19 to TRBJ2-7; 9 bases fit TRBD1. The germline gives CDR1 LNHDA, CDR2 SQIVND (reference sequence). Trimming took 2 bases from V and 0 from J; bases not matched to a gene: 5. The CDR3 runs 16 residues. The CDR3 spells CASSIRGTGSSYEQYF. The CDR3 nucleotides are TGTGCCAGTAGTATACGAGGGACAGGGAGCTCCTACGAGCAGTACTTC.

The gene calls are TRBV6-5 and TRBJ1-6; 10 nucleotides align to TRBD1. Germline values: CDR1 MNHEY, CDR2 SVGAGI. V gave up 6 bases and J gave up 14 bases; unmatched junction bases: 13. This CDR3 comprises 15 residues. CDR3 loop: CASRPRDRGLGTLHF. The CDR3 DNA reads TGTGCCAGCAGACCCCGGGACAGGGGCCTAGGGACCCTCCACTTT.

This clone was picked up one time. The chain is built from TRBV7-2 and TRBJ2-1; 14 positions match TRBD2. The junction had 11 bases not matched to a gene; V was cut back by 5 bases and J by 8 bases. The germline CDR1 and CDR2 sequences are SGHTA and FQGNSA. The CDR3 runs 17 residues. The CDR3 protein is CASSLSGTSGSRYEQFF. CDR3 sequence (DNA): TGTGCCAGCAGCCTCTCCGGGACTAGCGGGAGTAGGTATGAGCAGTTCTTC.

V and J are TRBV5-4 and TRBJ2-7; TRBD1 agrees at 8 bases. Germline assignment: CDR1 SGHNT and CDR2 YYREEE (reference sequence). The CDR3 extends over 14 amino acids. V shed 0 bases, J shed 3 bases, and the junction held 2 bases outside the gene matches. CDR3 residues: CASSLGTGNYEQYF. CDR3 bases: TGTGCCAGCAGCTTGGGGACAGGGAACTACGAGCAGTACTTC.

In this sample, this clone turned up a few times. Germline is not matched at one junction end, which may reflect a read error. The rearrangement joins TRBV7-9 to TRBJ1-2; D perhaps matches TRBD1 (6 bases). CDR3 length: 16 residues. Germline V lookup: CDR1 SEHNR, CDR2 FQNEAQ (reference sequence). CDR3 coding DNA: TGTTCCAGCACCTCGACAGGAGGCTTAGCTAACTATGGCTACACCTTC. Its translation is CSSTSTGGLANYGYTF.

This clone was found a few times. The chain carries TRBV7-2 and TRBJ2-2; 13 bases are a match to TRBD2. This CDR3 contains 18 residues. CDR1 and CDR2 from the germline V gene are SGHTA and FQGNSA. V dropped 5 bases and J dropped 5; count of bases not matched to a gene: 11. The chain's CDR3 is CASSPGLAGVIRTGELFF. CDR3 sequence (DNA): TGTGCCAGCAGCCCCGGACTAGCGGGAGTGATTAGGACCGGGGAGCTGTTTTTT. Filled out from reference TRBV7-2 and TRBJ2-2, the complete variable domain reads GAGVSQSPSNKVTEKGKDVELRCDPISGHTALYWYRQSLGQGLEFLIYFQGNSAPDKSGLPSDRFSAERTGGSVSTLTIQRTQQEDSAVYLCASSPGLAGVIRTGELFFGEGSRLTVL.

The chain recombines TRBV4-3 with TRBJ2-1; the D gene is possibly TRBD2 (5 bases). Germline V gene sequence: CDR1 LGHNA, CDR2 YSLEER. Deletions cut 3 bases from V and 2 bases from J, with 14 bases between. The CDR3 length is 16 residues. CDR3 DNA: TGCGCCAGCAGCCACGCGGGTGGGGATGCCTACAATGAGCAGTTCTTC. Residues: CASSHAGGDAYNEQFF.

The genes are TRBV6-5 and TRBJ1-1; D not resolved. Per the germline V gene, CDR1 is MNHEY and CDR2 is SVGAGI. The CDR3 covers 15 residues. Between the trimmed V and J ends, which lost 2 bases and 3 bases, there was a span of 13 bases. DNA of the CDR3: TGTGCCAGCAGTTACGACACCCTGGGCGACACTGAAGCTTTCTTT. Translation gives CASSYDTLGDTEAFF.

The V and J genes are TRBV7-9 and TRBJ2-1; 10 bases map to TRBD1. The CDR3 is made up of 16 amino acids. Trimming removed 1 base from V and 10 bases from J; junction bases left unmatched: 10. From germline, CDR1 is SEHNR and CDR2 FQNEAQ (reference sequence). The DNA of the CDR3 is TGTGCCAGCAGCTTAGTCGGGACAGGGGAGGTTGGCGAGCAGTTCTTC. Its protein product is CASSLVGTGEVGEQFF.

This clone was seen just once. V is TRBV9 and J is TRBJ1-2; maybe TRBD1 (5 bases). Germline V gene sequence: CDR1 SGDLS, CDR2 YYNGEE. The CDR3 has 16 amino acids. V lost 3 bases to trimming and J lost 7 bases, with 22 bases between them. CDR3 nucleotides: TGTGCCAGCAGCGCGGGGAGGGGAGCAGGGCTTCGTGGCTACACCTTC. Translation gives CASSAGRGAGLRGYTF.

CDR3 residues: CASSPSAGSSYEQYF. CDR3 coding DNA: TGTGCCAGCAGCCCCAGCGCGGGGAGCTCCTACGAGCAGTACTTC. The chain carries TRBV5-5 and TRBJ2-7; tentatively, D is TRBD2 (6 bases). The V gene lost 4 bases and the J gene lost 0 bases, with 14 bases spanning the gap. This CDR3 comprises 15 residues. The germline gives CDR1 SGHKS, CDR2 YYEKEE (reference sequence).